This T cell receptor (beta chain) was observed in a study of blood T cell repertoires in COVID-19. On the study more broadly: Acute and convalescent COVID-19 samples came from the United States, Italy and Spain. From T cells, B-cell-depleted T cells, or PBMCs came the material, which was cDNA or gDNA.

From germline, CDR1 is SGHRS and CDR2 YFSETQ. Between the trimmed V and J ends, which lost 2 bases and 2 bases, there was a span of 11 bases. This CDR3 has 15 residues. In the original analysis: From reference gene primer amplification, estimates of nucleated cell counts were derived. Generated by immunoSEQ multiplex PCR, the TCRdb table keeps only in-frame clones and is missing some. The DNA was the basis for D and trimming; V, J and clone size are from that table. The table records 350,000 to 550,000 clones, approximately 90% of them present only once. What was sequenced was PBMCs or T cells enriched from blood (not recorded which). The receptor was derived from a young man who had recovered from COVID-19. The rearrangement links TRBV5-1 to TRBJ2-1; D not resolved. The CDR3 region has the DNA TGCGCCAGCAGCTTTTTAGATCGAGCCTACAATGAGCAGTTCTTC. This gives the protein CASSFLDRAYNEQFF.